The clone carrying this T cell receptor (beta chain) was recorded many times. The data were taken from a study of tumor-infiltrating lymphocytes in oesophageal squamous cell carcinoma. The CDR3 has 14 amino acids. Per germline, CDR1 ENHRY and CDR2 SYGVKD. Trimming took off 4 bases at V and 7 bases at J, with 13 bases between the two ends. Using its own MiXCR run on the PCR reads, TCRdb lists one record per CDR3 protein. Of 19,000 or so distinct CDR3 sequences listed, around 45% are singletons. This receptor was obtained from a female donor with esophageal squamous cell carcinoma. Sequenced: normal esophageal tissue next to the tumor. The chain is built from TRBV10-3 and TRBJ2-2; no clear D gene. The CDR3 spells CAISGGRSIGELFF. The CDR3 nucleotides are TGTGCCATCAGTGGTGGCAGGTCAATCGGGGAGCTGTTTTTT.